This paragraph covers one T cell receptor (beta chain) sequence. The data derive from a study of shared clonotypes between healthy human individuals. TCRdb keeps only in-frame clones here, not all; method: immunoSEQ multiplex PCR. The data contain millions of clones, roughly 95% of them singletons. Trimming removed 7 bases from V and 4 bases from J, with 11 bases in between. Germline lookup yields CDR1 MNHNS and CDR2 SASEGT. This CDR3 region has 13 residues. The clonotype comes from a man between 18 and 35 years old in good health. This chain connects TRBV6-1 to TRBJ1-5; D unclear. Sample: naive CD4+ T cells sorted from blood. The subset is: CD45RA+ positively selected. The CDR3 DNA is TGTGCCAGCAATACAGTAATGAATCAGCCCCAGCATTTT. Protein sequence: CASNTVMNQPQHF.